The 19 T cell receptor beta chains reported below all come from one sample, sequenced in a study of T-cell memory formation after mild COVID-19 (dated by TCRdb to the early 2020s). Library preparation used 5' RACE. For sequencing, an Illumina NovaSeq 6000 was employed. The raw public reads went through TCRdb reprocessing: fastp at Q25, MiXCR clone calling, in-frame beta chains kept. Each entry merges the rows of one CDR3 protein and shows their most common DNA and genes. Here the sample has over 250,000 distinct CDR3 sequences; more than 15% occur a single time. Over 20% of the sample rests with the top ten. The specimen was PBMCs or a T cell subset sorted from them (not recorded which). The receptors derive from a man aged 18 to 30 who had mild COVID-19 (a few samples of this study predate the infection). The sample titles of this study are shuffled in the database, so cell type and time point are left out; the donor was told from shared clones.

The chain uses TRBV2 and TRBJ1-2; TRBD1 matches 7 bases. The J segment lost 8 bases and the V segment lost 5 bases, leaving 11 bases of the junction unmatched. The CDR3 totals 14 residues. Germline V lookup: CDR1 SNHLY, CDR2 FYNNEI. CDR3 amino acids: CASSYPTGFGGYTF. The CDR3 DNA sequence: TGTGCCAGCAGTTACCCGACAGGGTTTGGAGGCTACACCTTC.

The chain links TRBV6-2 or TRBV6-3 to TRBJ2-7; the D is unclear. V was cut by 6 bases and J by 2 bases, with 11 bases left in between. Germline-derived CDR1 and CDR2 are MNHEY and SVGEGT. The CDR3 runs 13 residues. The CDR3 DNA follows: TGTGCCAGCAGACGACTGCTTACCTACGAGCAGTACTTC. Protein sequence: CASRRLLTYEQYF.

The chain joins TRBV4-2 to TRBJ1-2; 7 bases match TRBD1. The length of the CDR3 is 15 residues. Germline V gives CDR1 LGHNA, CDR2 YNFKEQ. With 4 bases clipped from V and 0 bases from J, the junction kept 5 bases outside the gene matches. CDR3 residues: CASSPRGTANYGYTF. Here the CDR3 DNA reads TGTGCCAGCAGCCCCCGCGGGACAGCTAACTATGGCTACACCTTC.

The V call is TRBV5-6, the J call TRBJ1-5, with D hard to call. The CDR3 is 13 residues long. V was cut by 2 bases and J by 1 base, with 4 bases left in between. CDR1 is SGHDT, CDR2 YYEEEE, per germline. This CDR3 is CASSFNSNQPQHF. CDR3 in DNA: TGTGCCAGCAGCTTTAACAGCAATCAGCCCCAGCATTTT.

This clonotype was seen a handful of times. This chain connects TRBV5-4 to TRBJ2-5; either TRBD1 or TRBD2 may supply D (5 bases each). Deletions cut 4 bases from V and 4 bases from J, with 11 bases between. This CDR3 contains 13 residues. Germline V lookup: CDR1 SGHNT, CDR2 YYREEE (reference sequence). The CDR3 DNA reads as TGTGCCAGCAGCCCCGGGACGCTAGAGACCCAGTACTTC. Translating it yields CASSPGTLETQYF.

This clonotype was observed a handful of times. The V call is TRBV11-2, the J call TRBJ2-7; 9 bases are a match to TRBD1. CDR1 is SGHAT and CDR2 is FQNNGV in the germline V gene. The trim removed 7 bases at V and 2 bases at J, leaving 9 bases unmatched. The CDR3 totals 15 residues. As DNA, the CDR3 is TGTGCCAGCATACTCACGGGACAGGGAGCCTACGAGCAGTACTTC. As protein: CASILTGQGAYEQYF.

This chain uses TRBV25-1 with TRBJ2-7, with TRBD1 matching over 7 bases. V lost 1 base and J lost 0; bases outside the gene matches: 6. This CDR3 has 16 residues. The germline gives CDR1 MGHDK, CDR2 SYGVNS. Written as DNA, the CDR3 is TGTGCCAGCAGTGAATCGGGCAGGGGGTACTCCTACGAGCAGTACTTC. Protein product: CASSESGRGYSYEQYF.

This clonotype was detected ten times or more. V usage is TRBV4-1 and J usage is TRBJ2-7; TRBD1 is a possible D gene (6 bases). V was cut by 0 bases and J by 7 bases, with 16 bases left in between. Germline loops: CDR1 MGHRA, CDR2 YSYEKL. CDR3 size: 15 residues. The CDR3 protein is CASSQEGGRGGEQYV. The CDR3 nucleotides read TGCGCCAGCAGCCAAGAGGGTGGCAGGGGTGGTGAGCAGTACGTC.

Only a few counts were recorded for this clonotype. The chain combines TRBV5-6 with TRBJ1-2; D unresolved. Trimming pared 3 bases from V and 8 bases from J, leaving 11 bases between. CDR1 and CDR2 (germline): SGHDT, YYEEEE. The CDR3 spans 12 residues. CDR3 protein: CASSSGFAGYTF. CDR3 nucleotides: TGTGCCAGCAGCTCCGGATTCGCAGGCTACACCTTC.

The chain uses TRBV11-2 and TRBJ1-1; no firm D call. Trimming shortened V by 5 bases and J by 7 bases, and 8 bases separated the two germline ends. The CDR3 is made up of 11 amino acids. CDR1 is SGHAT, CDR2 FQNNGV, per germline. The CDR3 region is CASSTRFEAFF. The CDR3 DNA follows: TGTGCCAGCAGCACCCGTTTTGAAGCTTTCTTT. Variable domain in full (rest from reference TRBV11-2 and TRBJ1-1): EAGVAQSPRYKIIEKRQSVAFWCNPISGHATLYWYQQILGQGPKLLIQFQNNGVVDDSQLPKDRFSAERLKGVDSTLKIQPAKLEDSAVYLCASSTRFEAFFGQGTRLTVV.

This clonotype was counted a few times. The chain combines TRBV6-1 with TRBJ2-3; unclear D gene. With 7 bases removed from V and 8 bases from J, the gap between germline ends came to 10 bases. This CDR3 has 11 residues. The germline V gene encodes CDR1 MNHNS and CDR2 SASEGT. The CDR3 DNA reads TGTGCCAGCAAGGGTGTGCTTACGCAGTATTTT. Amino acids: CASKGVLTQYF.

The genes are TRBV11-2 and TRBJ1-1, with 7 bases matching TRBD1. The V gene's germline CDR1 is SGHAT and CDR2 FQNNGV. The J segment lost 1 base and the V segment lost 10 bases, leaving 9 bases of the junction unmatched. This CDR3 is built from 14 residues. The CDR3 region has the DNA TGTGCCACCGTAGCGGGGACAGCGAACACTGAAGCTTTCTTT. Protein product: CATVAGTANTEAFF.

This chain uses TRBV9 with TRBJ1-1, with no clear D. Trimming cost V 4 bases and J 5 bases, with 12 bases left between them. This CDR3 region has 13 residues. CDR1 and CDR2 (germline): SGDLS, YYNGEE. CDR3 sequence reads: CASSPTGRTEAFF. CDR3 coding DNA: TGTGCCAGCAGCCCCACCGGTAGGACTGAAGCTTTCTTT.

The chain carries TRBV20-1 and TRBJ1-4, with D unclear. CDR1 DFQATT and CDR2 SNEGSKA come from the germline V gene (reference sequence). The CDR3 loop spans 11 amino acids. CDR3 sequence: CASPTNEKLFF. For the CDR3, the DNA is TGCGCCAGCCCAACTAATGAAAAACTGTTTTTT.

The chain couples TRBV5-6 to TRBJ1-2; TRBD1 matches 7 bases. The CDR3 consists of 17 residues. With 0 bases clipped from V and 0 bases from J, the junction kept 8 bases outside the gene matches. Germline V lookup: CDR1 SGHDT, CDR2 YYEEEE. CDR3 sequence (DNA): TGTGCCAGCAGCTTGGACGACAGGGAAAGGCCTAACTATGGCTACACCTTC. This encodes CASSLDDRERPNYGYTF.

The J gene is TRBJ2-3, the V gene TRBV3-1, with D possibly TRBD2 on 5 matching bases. Deletions cut 1 base from V and 7 bases from J, with 12 bases between. Per germline, CDR1 LGHDT and CDR2 YNNKEL (reference sequence). The CDR3 is 14 residues long. CDR3 in amino acids: CASSQAEAVYTQYF. For the CDR3, the DNA is TGTGCCAGCAGCCAAGCGGAGGCCGTATATACGCAGTATTTT.

Only a few counts were recorded for this clonotype. The chain links TRBV24-1 to TRBJ2-5; the D call may be TRBD1 or TRBD2 (6 bases each). Germline CDR1 KGHDR, CDR2 SFDVKD. CDR3 length: 15 residues. Trimming took 5 bases from V and 5 from J, leaving 17 bases between them. Here the CDR3 reads CATSGWSGGRETQYF. DNA for the CDR3: TGTGCCACCAGTGGTTGGTCCGGGGGCAGGGAGACCCAGTACTTC.

The chain recombines TRBV4-1 with TRBJ2-3, with 7 bases fitting TRBD1. J gave up 4 bases and V 7 bases, and 14 bases lay outside the gene matches. This CDR3 has 16 amino acids. Per the germline V gene, CDR1 is MGHRA and CDR2 is YSYEKL. The CDR3 DNA sequence: TGCGCCAGCAACGGATACTCAGGGGGTACCGCAGATACGCAGTATTTT. Amino acid sequence: CASNGYSGGTADTQYF.

V gene TRBV5-1 combines with J gene TRBJ1-6; D gene unclear. Trimming took 3 bases from V and 10 from J, leaving 11 bases between them. The CDR3 extends over 13 amino acids. Germline V gene data show CDR1 as SGHRS and CDR2 as YFSETQ. The CDR3 here is CASSSGLLSPLHF. The CDR3 DNA follows: TGCGCCAGCAGCTCCGGACTTCTATCACCCCTCCACTTT.